The 15 T cell receptor beta chains in this list originate from one sample, sequenced in a study of cytomegalovirus exposure and HLA in healthy donors. Generated by immunoSEQ multiplex PCR, the TCRdb table keeps only in-frame clones and is missing some. The sample has tens of thousands of clones; roughly 93% are singletons. Sequencing was carried out using PBMCs. The receptor set was obtained from a man aged 25-45 years in good health and CMV-seronegative.

The V gene is TRBV11-2, the J gene TRBJ2-2, with 7 bases identical to TRBD1. Trimming cost V 6 bases and J 6 bases; bases outside gene matches: 7. The germline CDR1 and CDR2 sequences are SGHAT and FQNNGV. The CDR3 covers 14 residues. CDR3 residues: CASRYTGVAGELFF. The CDR3 DNA reads as TGTGCCAGCAGATATACAGGGGTGGCCGGGGAGCTGTTTTTT.

The rearrangement joins TRBV2 to TRBJ1-6, with 9 bases identical to TRBD1. V gave up 2 bases and J gave up 7 bases; unmatched junction bases: 3. From germline, CDR1 is SNHLY and CDR2 FYNNEI. The CDR3 runs to 15 residues. CDR3 DNA: TGTGCCAGCAGTGAACGGACAGGGGAGAATTCACCCCTCCACTTT. It specifies CASSERTGENSPLHF.

The chain links TRBV4-1 to TRBJ2-3, with 8 bases aligning to TRBD2. The CDR3 has 18 residues. Germline V gene sequence: CDR1 MGHRA, CDR2 YSYEKL. V lost 0 bases, J lost 3 bases, and 11 bases stayed unmatched. The CDR3 protein is CASSQEGRAAGGTDTQYF. CDR3 nucleotide sequence: TGCGCCAGCAGCCAAGAGGGACGGGCGGCGGGAGGAACAGATACGCAGTATTTT.

J is TRBJ1-6 and V is TRBV14, with D uncertain. The CDR3 is made up of 16 amino acids. CDR1 and CDR2 (germline): SGHDN, FVKESK. Trimming shortened V by 4 bases and J by 0 bases, and 10 bases separated the two germline ends. Written as DNA, the CDR3 is TGTGCCAGCAGCCGCGGGCCGAGCTCCTATAATTCACCCCTCCACTTT. It specifies CASSRGPSSYNSPLHF.

V and J are TRBV6-6 and TRBJ1-2; 7 positions agree with TRBD1. Unmatched junction bases numbered 4, after V lost 8 bases and J lost 1 base. This CDR3 has 13 amino acids. Germline-derived CDR1 and CDR2 are MNHNY and SVGAGI (reference sequence). The DNA for the CDR3 is TGTGCCAGCGAAGGGACAGTTAACTATGGCTACACCTTC. This encodes CASEGTVNYGYTF.

This chain links TRBV11-2 with TRBJ2-7; 15 bases are shared with TRBD2. The ends lost 5 bases at V and 7 bases at J; junction bases unmatched: 6. This CDR3 has 15 residues. Germline-derived CDR1 and CDR2 are SGHAT and FQNNGV. This CDR3 reads CASSEGLAGGREQYF. The CDR3 nucleotides read TGTGCCAGCAGCGAGGGACTAGCGGGGGGTAGGGAGCAGTACTTC.

The chain recombines TRBV27 with TRBJ1-1, with D unclear. Trimming removed 6 bases at V and 2 bases at J, with 4 bases between. CDR3 length: 11 residues. Germline V gives CDR1 MNHEY, CDR2 SMNVEV (reference sequence). CDR3 DNA: TGTGCCAGCAGCGGTAACACTGAAGCTTTCTTT. Translating gives CASSGNTEAFF.

V gene TRBV28 combines with J gene TRBJ1-1; D unresolved. The V gene's germline CDR1 is MDHEN and CDR2 SYDVKM. Trimming stripped 2 bases from V and 2 bases from J, with 9 bases between. This CDR3 region has 14 residues. The CDR3 protein is CASSLAGENTEAFF. In DNA, the CDR3 is TGTGCCAGCAGTTTAGCCGGGGAAAACACTGAAGCTTTCTTT. The full variable domain, rest sourced from reference TRBV28 and TRBJ1-1, is DVKVTQSSRYLVKRTGEKVFLECVQDMDHENMFWYRQDPGLGLRLIYFSYDVKMKEKGDIPEGYSVSREKKERFSLILESASTNQTSMYLCASSLAGENTEAFFGQGTRLTVV.

The gene calls are TRBV28 and TRBJ2-5; D call uncertain. Deletions cut 6 bases from V and 2 bases from J, with 7 bases between. The CDR3 covers 12 residues. CDR1 and CDR2 from the germline V gene are MDHEN and SYDVKM. The CDR3 spells CASRASQETQYF. For the CDR3, the DNA is TGTGCCAGCAGGGCTAGTCAAGAGACCCAGTACTTC.

The chain combines TRBV7-6 with TRBJ1-1; 7 bases line up with TRBD1. The CDR3 extends over 14 amino acids. The V and J ends lost 7 bases and 1 base, in that order; junction bases with no gene match: 6. CDR1 and CDR2 (germline): SGHVS, FNYEAQ. The chain's CDR3 is CASTPTGPNTEAFF. The CDR3 DNA sequence: TGTGCCAGCACCCCGACAGGGCCGAACACTGAAGCTTTCTTT.

This clone was seen a handful of times. The chain recombines TRBV14 with TRBJ2-5; TRBD2 agrees at 8 bases. The V gene end was trimmed by 2 bases and the J gene end by 4 bases; junction bases not matched to a gene: 3. This CDR3 has 14 residues. Germline-derived CDR1 and CDR2 are SGHDN and FVKESK. The DNA of the CDR3 is TGTGCCAGCAGCCAAATTCTAGCGGGAGAGACCCAGTACTTC. Translated, it gives CASSQILAGETQYF.

This chain connects TRBV6-4 to TRBJ1-1; the D gene is possibly TRBD1 (5 bases). V was trimmed by 6 bases and J by 8 bases, leaving 19 bases between them. The germline V gene encodes CDR1 MRHNA and CDR2 SNTAGT. This CDR3 spans 14 amino acids. This chain's CDR3 is CASRTGLGSVEAFF. For the CDR3, the DNA is TGTGCCAGCAGGACGGGACTAGGGAGTGTGGAAGCTTTCTTT.

The chain combines TRBV5-1 with TRBJ1-4; 7 bases match TRBD1. V trimming: 5 bases; J trimming: 3 bases; junction bases outside the gene matches: 1. The CDR3 loop spans 13 amino acids. The germline CDR1 and CDR2 sequences are SGHRS and YFSETQ. CDR3 nucleotide sequence: TGCGCCAGCAGAGGGACAGCTAATGAAAAACTGTTTTTT. Translation gives CASRGTANEKLFF.

The chain combines TRBV11-2 with TRBJ2-7; 9 nucleotides line up with TRBD2. J was trimmed by 4 bases and V by 6 bases; bases with no gene match: 4. Germline CDR1 SGHAT, CDR2 FQNNGV. The CDR3 consists of 13 residues. As DNA, the CDR3 is TGTGCCAGCAGGCTAGCGGGACGGTACGAGCAGTACTTC. It is translated as CASRLAGRYEQYF.

The rearrangement links TRBV4-1 to TRBJ2-7; TRBD2 is a possible D gene (5 bases). CDR3 length equals 12 residues. Germline V gives CDR1 MGHRA, CDR2 YSYEKL. V lost 0 bases and J lost 6, with 6 bases in between. CDR3 amino acids: CASSQDGVEQYF. The CDR3 DNA reads TGCGCCAGCAGCCAAGACGGGGTCGAGCAGTACTTC.